The 2 T cell receptor beta chains below all came from one sample that was sequenced in a study of blood T cell repertoires in COVID-19. The assay was immunoSEQ multiplex PCR, and TCRdb's table has in-frame clones only and misses some. The sample shows 100,000 to 150,000 clones, 84% of them seen only once. Sequencing input: peripheral blood. The origin of the receptors is a man aged 60-69 years with acute or convalescent COVID-19.

The chain links TRBV5-1 to TRBJ1-1; 9 bases fit TRBD1. The CDR3 extends over 17 amino acids. Germline V gene data show CDR1 as SGHRS and CDR2 as YFSETQ. V trimming: 2 bases; J trimming: 3 bases; junction bases outside the gene matches: 11. CDR3 in amino acids: CASSFSWTGAADTEAFF. CDR3 nucleotide sequence: TGCGCCAGCAGCTTTTCTTGGACAGGGGCCGCGGACACTGAAGCTTTCTTT.

The gene calls are TRBV24-1 and TRBJ1-2; D possibly corresponds to TRBD1 (5 bases). Trimming left V 3 bases short and J 6 bases short, with 19 bases between. The germline V gene has CDR1 KGHDR and CDR2 SFDVKD. There are 16 residues in the CDR3. In DNA form, the CDR3 reads TGTGCCACCAGTGATCTTGCTACGGGGGATAAGGATGGCTACACCTTC. As protein: CATSDLATGDKDGYTF.